The rows below give T cell receptor beta chains drawn from one sample of a study of T cells in Graves' hyperthyroidism and ophthalmopathy. TCRdb passed the multiplex PCR reads through MiXCR, listing each CDR3 protein once. Of 600,000 to 850,000 distinct CDR3 sequences in the sample, roughly a sixth were seen once. Sample: blood. The receptor source for this set is a woman aged 45-60 years with Graves' hyperthyroidism that later progressed to Graves' ophthalmopathy. CDR3s include the opening cysteine and the closing phenylalanine or tryptophan. Fields, in order: D gene, J gene, V gene, clone size, CDR3 DNA, CDR3 protein. D genes are given only for firm matches. Rows give clone size only sometimes, using once, few, many, or a class for an expanded clone.

D: -
J: TRBJ1-1
V: TRBV2
size: many
DNA: TGTGCCAGCAGTGAAAGGGCGGGGCCGAACACTGAAGCTTTCTTT
CDR3: CASSERAGPNTEAFF

D: TRBD2
J: TRBJ2-1
V: TRBV9
size: few
DNA: TGTGCCAGCAGCGTATCTAGAGCGGGGGCCGACGATGAGCAGTTCTTC
CDR3: CASSVSRAGADDEQFF

D: TRBD1
J: TRBJ1-2
V: TRBV4-1
size: -
DNA: TGCGCCAGCAGGCGGACAGGGGGCTATGGCTACACCTTC
CDR3: CASRRTGGYGYTF

D: -
J: TRBJ1-2
V: TRBV5-6
size: few
DNA: TGTGCCAGCAGTTACCTGGGGGGTAACTATGGCTACACCTTC
CDR3: CASSYLGGNYGYTF

D: -
J: TRBJ1-2
V: TRBV2
size: many
DNA: TGTGCCAGCAGTGAAGGTTCAGCAAACTATGGCTACACCTTC
CDR3: CASSEGSANYGYTF

D: TRBD1
J: TRBJ1-2
V: TRBV19
size: many
DNA: TGTGCCAGCAGCATCGACAGGGCTAACTATGGCTACACCTTC
CDR3: CASSIDRANYGYTF

D: -
J: TRBJ1-1
V: TRBV13
size: many
DNA: TGTGCCAGCAGCGTACAAGGAACCGAAGCTTTCTTT
CDR3: CASSVQGTEAFF

D: TRBD2
J: TRBJ2-3
V: TRBV20-1
size: few
DNA: TGCAGTGTTTGGCGGGGGGACACAGATACGCAGTATTTT
CDR3: CSVWRGDTDTQYF

D: -
J: TRBJ2-7
V: TRBV4-1
size: -
DNA: TGCGCCAGCAGCCAGTATAGCGTCTACGAGCAGTACTTC
CDR3: CASSQYSVYEQYF

D: -
J: TRBJ2-4
V: TRBV6-5
size: few
DNA: TGTGCCAGCAGTTACCCCCGGGATGGAGGAGGAAAAAACATTCAGTACTTC
CDR3: CASSYPRDGGGKNIQYF

D: -
J: TRBJ1-1
V: TRBV5-1
size: few
DNA: TGCGCCAGCAGCTTGGGACAGCTATTGAGCACTGAAGCTTTCTTT
CDR3: CASSLGQLLSTEAFF

D: -
J: TRBJ2-7
V: TRBV12-3/TRBV12-4
size: many
DNA: TGTGCCAGCAGCACCCGGGCGACCTACGAGCAGTACTTC
CDR3: CASSTRATYEQYF

D: -
J: TRBJ2-1
V: TRBV11-2
size: many
DNA: TGTGCCAGCAGCTTTTTTCGGAACAATGAGCAGTTCTTC
CDR3: CASSFFRNNEQFF

D: -
J: TRBJ1-6
V: TRBV10-3
size: -
DNA: TGTGCCATCAGTGATAGGGCTCCAAGGGATTCACCCCTCCACTTT
CDR3: CAISDRAPRDSPLHF

D: -
J: TRBJ1-2
V: TRBV5-1
size: few
DNA: TGCGCCATCCCAGGACGGGCTCGGGGCTACACCTTC
CDR3: CAIPGRARGYTF

D: TRBD1
J: TRBJ1-1
V: TRBV12-3/TRBV12-4
size: -
DNA: TGTGCCAGCAGTTTATTTAGGGGACAGCAGAACACTGAAGCTTTCTTT
CDR3: CASSLFRGQQNTEAFF

D: -
J: TRBJ1-1
V: TRBV5-1
size: -
DNA: TGCGCCAGCAGCTTGGGTCTTCGGGAGAGAGCTTTCTTT
CDR3: CASSLGLRERAFF

D: -
J: TRBJ2-3
V: TRBV2
size: many
DNA: TGTGCCAGCAACCCGGCCCCAGGGCATACGCAGTATTTT
CDR3: CASNPAPGHTQYF

D: -
J: TRBJ2-2
V: TRBV12-3/TRBV12-4
size: many
DNA: TGTGCCAGCAGTTTAGTCGCGGGTTGGACCGGGGAGCTGTTTTTT
CDR3: CASSLVAGWTGELFF

D: -
J: TRBJ1-2
V: TRBV5-5
size: few
DNA: TGTGCCAGCAGCTTGGGAGATCCGGGTGGCTACACCTTC
CDR3: CASSLGDPGGYTF

D: -
J: TRBJ1-6
V: TRBV6-1
size: few
DNA: TGTGCCAGCAGGCCCCGGGGGTCGGATAATTCACCCCTCCACTTT
CDR3: CASRPRGSDNSPLHF

D: -
J: TRBJ2-1
V: TRBV14
size: -
DNA: TGTGCCAGCAGCCAAGATTTCTTCGGGGGCTCCTACAATGAGCAGTTCTTC
CDR3: CASSQDFFGGSYNEQFF

D: -
J: TRBJ2-7
V: TRBV7-9
size: many
DNA: TGTGCCAGCAGCTTCCAGGGGTTGGCTTACGAGCAGTACTTC
CDR3: CASSFQGLAYEQYF

D: -
J: TRBJ1-2
V: TRBV12-3/TRBV12-4
size: -
DNA: TGTGCCAGCAACGCTGGACACCCCTATGGCTACACCTTC
CDR3: CASNAGHPYGYTF

D: TRBD1
J: TRBJ2-1
V: TRBV5-8
size: -
DNA: TGTGCCAGCAGCTCTGACAGGGTTCCCTACAATGAGCAGTTCTTC
CDR3: CASSSDRVPYNEQFF

D: -
J: TRBJ2-2
V: TRBV30
size: many
DNA: TGTGCCTCCAAAATAGGCACCGGGGAGCTGTTTTTT
CDR3: CASKIGTGELFF

D: -
J: TRBJ1-1
V: TRBV14
size: few
DNA: TGTGCCAGCAGCCAAGACAATAGGCCCATGAACACTGAAGCTTTCTTT
CDR3: CASSQDNRPMNTEAFF

D: -
J: TRBJ2-5
V: TRBV7-9
size: -
DNA: TGTGCCAGCAGCTTAGCGACCCCCTGGGAGACCCAGTACTTC
CDR3: CASSLATPWETQYF

D: TRBD2
J: TRBJ2-2
V: TRBV9
size: few
DNA: TGTGCCAGCAGCGCCCTGACTAGCGGGGGAGCCTTGAACACCGGGGAGCTGTTTTTT
CDR3: CASSALTSGGALNTGELFF

D: -
J: TRBJ2-6
V: TRBV11-2
size: -
DNA: TGTGCCAGCAGCTCAGTACTTCCACACTCTTCTGGGGCCAACGTCCTGACTTTC
CDR3: CASSSVLPHSSGANVLTF

D: TRBD1
J: TRBJ1-2
V: TRBV2
size: -
DNA: TGTGCCAGCACGGTATACCCCGGGACAGGGTGGGGCTACACCTTC
CDR3: CASTVYPGTGWGYTF

D: -
J: TRBJ2-1
V: TRBV20-1
size: few
DNA: TGCAGTGCTAGTTTGTCGGGGTACAATGAGCAGTTCTTC
CDR3: CSASLSGYNEQFF

D: TRBD2
J: TRBJ2-7
V: TRBV20-1
size: many
DNA: TGCAGTGCTGGGGGAGGCGGGGGGGCCTACGAGCAGTACTTC
CDR3: CSAGGGGGAYEQYF

D: -
J: TRBJ1-6
V: TRBV27
size: -
DNA: TGTGCCAGCTCGGCAAGAGGTTCACCCCTCCACTTT
CDR3: CASSARGSPLHF

D: TRBD1
J: TRBJ2-2
V: TRBV4-1
size: few
DNA: TGCGCCAGCAGCCAAGGGGGACAGGGAAGGTCGCGAACCGGGGAGCTGTTTTTT
CDR3: CASSQGGQGRSRTGELFF

D: -
J: TRBJ2-1
V: TRBV12-3/TRBV12-4
size: -
DNA: TGTGCCAGCGACTTAGCTCGTAACTTCTACAATGAGCAGTTCTTT
CDR3: CASDLARNFYNEQFF

D: -
J: TRBJ2-3
V: TRBV9
size: -
DNA: TGTGCCAGCAGCGTAGTGGGGACAGATACGCAGTATTTT
CDR3: CASSVVGTDTQYF

D: -
J: TRBJ2-1
V: TRBV7-6
size: many
DNA: TGTGCCAGCAGCCCAGTGGGCGTGGGTGAGCAGTTCTTC
CDR3: CASSPVGVGEQFF

D: TRBD2
J: TRBJ2-3
V: TRBV11-2
size: many
DNA: TGTGCCAGCAGCTTAGCCTCCGGGGGGGTCCTTCGGGATACGCAGTATTTT
CDR3: CASSLASGGVLRDTQYF

D: -
J: TRBJ1-5
V: TRBV19
size: few
DNA: TGTGCCAGTAGTTTCCAGTCGGGGTCGGGGCAGCCCCAGCATTTT
CDR3: CASSFQSGSGQPQHF

D: TRBD1
J: TRBJ1-5
V: TRBV20-1
size: many
DNA: TGCAGTGCTCAAGAACGGGACAGGGACTGGTATAGCAATCAGCCCCAGCATTTT
CDR3: CSAQERDRDWYSNQPQHF

D: TRBD2
J: TRBJ2-1
V: TRBV20-1
size: many
DNA: TGCAGTGCCCCCCCGGGACTAGCGGGGGGCCTGGTGTCCAATGAGCAGTTCTTC
CDR3: CSAPPGLAGGLVSNEQFF

D: -
J: TRBJ1-1
V: TRBV27
size: -
DNA: TGTGCCAGCATGGCGCTGATTAACACTGAAGCTTTCTTT
CDR3: CASMALINTEAFF

D: -
J: TRBJ2-7
V: TRBV9
size: few
DNA: TGTGCCAGCAGCGTAGACGGTGCGGGGAATTACGAGCAGTACTTC
CDR3: CASSVDGAGNYEQYF

D: TRBD1
J: TRBJ1-2
V: TRBV5-5
size: many
DNA: TGTGCCAGCAGCACCGTACAGGGGCCGAACTATGGCTACACCTTC
CDR3: CASSTVQGPNYGYTF

D: TRBD1
J: TRBJ2-1
V: TRBV9
size: -
DNA: TGTGCCAGCAGCGTCACAGGGGGTTTAGAGCAGTTCTTC
CDR3: CASSVTGGLEQFF

D: TRBD2
J: TRBJ2-1
V: TRBV5-4
size: few
DNA: TGTGCCAGCAGCGACCGACTAGCGGGGGTATACAATGAGCAGTTCTTC
CDR3: CASSDRLAGVYNEQFF

D: TRBD1
J: TRBJ2-3
V: TRBV9
size: many
DNA: TGTGCCAGCGGACAGGGAGGAGATACGCAGTATTTT
CDR3: CASGQGGDTQYF

D: -
J: TRBJ1-4
V: TRBV14
size: -
DNA: TGTGCCAGCAGCCAAGGGGGGGCCTCTAATGAAAAACTGTTTTTT
CDR3: CASSQGGASNEKLFF

D: TRBD1
J: TRBJ2-7
V: TRBV7-2
size: -
DNA: TGTGCCAGCAGCCGCCGGGACAGTGATACCTACGAGCAGTACTTC
CDR3: CASSRRDSDTYEQYF

D: -
J: TRBJ1-1
V: TRBV12-3/TRBV12-4
size: many
DNA: TGTGCCAGCAGTTTAGTAATACTAAACACTGAAGCTTTCTTT
CDR3: CASSLVILNTEAFF

D: TRBD2
J: TRBJ2-2
V: TRBV11-2
size: -
DNA: TGTGCCAGCAGCCTAAAACATACTAGCGGGGGGGTCACCGGGGAGCTGTTTTTT
CDR3: CASSLKHTSGGVTGELFF

D: TRBD1
J: TRBJ2-2
V: TRBV10-3
size: few
DNA: TGTGCCATCAGTGCATCCGGGGACAGGGGAAACACCGGGGAGCTGTTTTTT
CDR3: CAISASGDRGNTGELFF

D: TRBD2
J: TRBJ2-2
V: TRBV7-2
size: -
DNA: TGTGCCAGCAGCGCGCTAGCGGCGAACACCGGGGAGCTGTTTTTT
CDR3: CASSALAANTGELFF

D: -
J: TRBJ2-3
V: TRBV9
size: -
DNA: TGTGCCAGCAGCGTAGCTCGGGTAGATACGCAGTATTTT
CDR3: CASSVARVDTQYF

D: TRBD1
J: TRBJ2-5
V: TRBV20-1
size: few
DNA: TGCAGTACCTACACAGGGGAAGAGACCCAGTACTTC
CDR3: CSTYTGEETQYF

D: TRBD2
J: TRBJ2-2
V: TRBV6-6
size: few
DNA: TGTGCCAGCAGTTACACTACTAGCGATAGGTCCGGGGAGCTGTTTTTT
CDR3: CASSYTTSDRSGELFF